The 10 T cell receptor beta chains below were found in one sample sequenced in a study of response to subunit inactivated influenza vaccine. MiXCR, applied by TCRdb to the RT-PCR reads, yields one record per CDR3 protein. The table records more than 700,000 distinct CDR3 sequences, 21% of them present only once. This material consisted of PBMCs from blood, taken about 5 days after vaccination. Receptors originate from a man over 45 who received an inactivated influenza vaccine.

The chain links TRBV20-1 to TRBJ2-1; 8 bases map to TRBD1. The CDR3 is 15 residues long. Germline V gene sequence: CDR1 DFQATT, CDR2 SNEGSKA (reference sequence). The V segment lost 5 bases and the J segment 1 base; nucleotides outside the gene matches: 7. The CDR3 DNA reads TGCAGTGCTTCATTGCGGACAGGGTCCTACAATGAGCAGTTCTTC. This codes for CSASLRTGSYNEQFF.

J is TRBJ2-1 and V is TRBV5-4, with 7 bases lining up with TRBD2. V shed 4 bases and J 7 bases; nucleotides not matched to a gene: 11. The CDR3 contains 15 residues. CDR1 is SGHNT and CDR2 is YYREEE in the germline V gene (reference sequence). This CDR3 reads CASSPDPKRGNEQFF. CDR3 sequence (DNA): TGTGCCAGCAGCCCTGACCCTAAGCGGGGAAATGAGCAGTTCTTC.

This clonotype was detected a few times. The chain couples TRBV6-5 to TRBJ2-4; D call uncertain. This CDR3 contains 11 residues. Germline V CDR1 and CDR2: MNHEY, SVGAGI. Between the trimmed V and J ends, which lost 2 bases and 8 bases, there was a span of 4 bases. The CDR3 sequence is CASSYRDIQYF. CDR3 in DNA: TGTGCCAGCAGTTACCGGGACATTCAGTACTTC.

J is TRBJ1-1 and V is TRBV19; D possibly corresponds to TRBD1 (5 bases). V lost 7 bases and J lost 7, with 19 bases in between. The length of the CDR3 is 14 residues. Germline-derived CDR1 and CDR2 are LNHDA and SQIVND (reference sequence). The CDR3, as DNA: TGTGCCAGTAACCTGGGGCAGAGCATGGGTGAAGCTTTCTTT. This sequence encodes CASNLGQSMGEAFF.

Regarding this clonotype: One end of the junction varies from germline; a read error may be responsible. The CDR3 sequence is CASSTPLKLFPYEQYF. In nucleotides, the CDR3 is TGTGCCAGCTCAACACCACTAAAGTTATTTCCCTACGAGCAGTACTTC. The genes are TRBV18 and TRBJ2-7; no clear D gene. Per germline, CDR1 KGHSH and CDR2 LQKENI. CDR3 length equals 16 residues.

This clonotype was detected a few times. The rearrangement links TRBV10-3 to TRBJ1-4; 7 bases match TRBD1. The length of the CDR3 is 16 residues. Germline V lookup: CDR1 ENHRY, CDR2 SYGVKD. V lost 4 bases and J lost 0; bases outside the gene matches: 5. CDR3 protein: CAISGDRVTTNEKLFF. In nucleotides, the CDR3 is TGTGCCATCAGTGGAGACAGGGTAACAACTAATGAAAAACTGTTTTTT.

This clonotype was seen only a few times. The chain couples TRBV12-3 or TRBV12-4 to TRBJ2-1, with D perhaps TRBD2 (5 bases). The CDR3 runs 14 residues. V dropped 2 bases and J dropped 8 bases, with 13 bases sitting between them. The CDR3 loop is CASSLSDVEDEQFF. As DNA, the CDR3 is TGTGCCAGCAGTTTATCGGACGTGGAGGATGAGCAGTTCTTC.

The table lists this clonotype with many counts. The chain carries TRBV12-3 or TRBV12-4 and TRBJ2-2; 7 bases are shared with TRBD1. V was clipped by 3 bases and J by 4 bases; unmatched bases: 5. There are 15 residues in the CDR3. The CDR3 DNA reads as TGTGCCAGCAGTTTTCGACAGGGCGGCACCGGGGAGCTGTTTTTT. Translation: CASSFRQGGTGELFF.

This chain joins TRBV5-1 and TRBJ2-3, with TRBD2 matching 14 bases. Germline V gene lookup returns CDR1 SGHRS and CDR2 YFSETQ. The J segment lost 2 bases and the V segment lost 8 bases, leaving 7 bases of the junction unmatched. CDR3 length: 16 amino acids. The CDR3 spells CASTPGLAGVTDTQYF. The DNA for the CDR3 is TGCGCCAGTACGCCGGGACTAGCGGGGGTCACAGATACGCAGTATTTT.

This clonotype occurred many times. The chain has TRBV6-1 and TRBJ2-7, with D tentatively TRBD2 (5 bases). Trimming pared 0 bases from V and 0 bases from J, leaving 6 bases between. CDR3 size: 14 residues. Germline-derived CDR1 and CDR2 are MNHNS and SASEGT. CDR3 amino acids: CASSEAGSSYEQYF. The CDR3 coding sequence is TGTGCCAGCAGTGAAGCAGGGAGCTCCTACGAGCAGTACTTC.